These 10 T cell receptor beta chains were sequenced from one sample in a study of identical twins. A single record per CDR3 protein comes from TCRdb applying MiXCR to the 5' RACE reads. The table shows around 230,000 distinct CDR3 sequences, with roughly 9.4% occurring only once. The sample taken for sequencing was memory (CD45RO+) T cells sorted from blood. Receptors were obtained from a woman between 18 and 29 years old in good health.

V and J are TRBV7-2 and TRBJ2-5; no clear D. V was clipped by 1 base and J by 2 bases, with 11 bases between them. The germline V gene has CDR1 SGHTA and CDR2 FQGNSA. This CDR3 comprises 15 residues. CDR3 DNA sequence: TGTGCCAGCAGCTTAGTGTCTGCGGAACAAGAGACCCAGTACTTC. The encoded protein is CASSLVSAEQETQYF.

This CDR3 is CASSPRGQGHSYEQYF. The CDR3 DNA reads TGTGCCAGCTCACCACGGGGACAGGGTCACTCCTACGAGCAGTACTTC. The chain couples TRBV18 to TRBJ2-7, with 9 bases that match TRBD1. The germline V gene has CDR1 KGHSH and CDR2 LQKENI. The CDR3 runs to 16 residues. J was trimmed by 0 bases and V by 1 base; bases with no gene match: 4.

This clonotype was counted ten times or more. This chain connects TRBV15 to TRBJ1-2; D is undetermined. Germline loops: CDR1 LNHNV, CDR2 YYDKDF (reference sequence). V was shortened by 8 bases and J by 3 bases, with 10 bases between the two germline ends. The CDR3 loop spans 12 amino acids. The CDR3 region has the DNA TGTGCCACCGGGATCTCGGACTATGGCTACACCTTC. Amino acids: CATGISDYGYTF.

The chain joins TRBV14 to TRBJ2-4; D possibly corresponds to TRBD1 (5 bases). Looked up from germline, CDR1 is SGHDN and CDR2 is FVKESK. The CDR3 is 11 amino acids. Between the trimmed V and J ends, which lost 2 bases and 9 bases, there was a span of 5 bases. The CDR3 spells CASSQQGIQYF. In DNA, the CDR3 is TGTGCCAGCAGCCAACAGGGCATTCAGTACTTC.

This clonotype was counted at least ten times. Mismatch with germline at one junction end may stem from a read error. The chain uses TRBV11-2 and TRBJ2-2, with D unclear. The length of the CDR3 is 13 residues. Germline-derived CDR1 and CDR2 are SGHAT and FQNNGV. The CDR3 sequence: CASSLESTGELFF. The CDR3, as DNA: TGTGCCAGCAGCCTAGAGAGCACCGGGGAGCTGTTTTTT.

There are a few counts of this clonotype. This chain connects TRBV2 to TRBJ1-2; D is ambiguous. The V gene lost 1 base and the J gene lost 8 bases, with 8 bases spanning the gap. This CDR3 comprises 12 residues. Germline CDR1 and CDR2: SNHLY and FYNNEI. Here the CDR3 reads CASSEEAYGYTF. DNA of the CDR3: TGTGCCAGCAGTGAAGAGGCGTACGGCTACACCTTC.

This chain joins TRBV6-2 or TRBV6-3 and TRBJ2-5; no firm D call. Trimming stripped 0 bases from V and 2 bases from J, with 10 bases between. Germline V CDR1 and CDR2: MNHEY, SVGEGT. The CDR3 is made up of 15 amino acids. The CDR3 sequence is CASSYSNSRQETQYF. As DNA, the CDR3 is TGTGCCAGCAGTTACTCGAATTCTAGACAAGAGACCCAGTACTTC.

CDR3 bases: TGCGCCAGCAGCTATAGGAACCGGGAGCTGTTTTTT. Its protein is CASSYRNRELFF. The V and J genes are TRBV5-1 and TRBJ2-2; D unclear. V was shortened by 3 bases and J by 9 bases, with 9 bases between the two germline ends. Germline loops: CDR1 SGHRS, CDR2 YFSETQ. The CDR3 is 12 residues long.

This clonotype was observed at least ten times. The rearrangement uses TRBV6-4 and TRBJ2-2, with unresolved D. CDR3 length equals 14 residues. The V end lost 4 bases, the J end lost 3 bases, and 9 bases lay between the germline ends. CDR1 and CDR2 (germline): MRHNA, SNTAGT. CDR3 DNA: TGTGCCAGCAGTGTTGGGCAGGACACCGGGGAGCTGTTTTTT. This gives the protein CASSVGQDTGELFF.

Many counts were recorded for this clonotype. This sequence joins TRBV3-1 and TRBJ2-2; D unclear. V was clipped by 1 base and J by 4 bases, with 7 bases between them. CDR3 size: 14 residues. In germline, CDR1 is LGHDT, CDR2 YNNKEL (reference sequence). The CDR3 DNA is TGTGCCAGCAGCCAAGGTGCTAGCACCGGGGAGCTGTTTTTT. Amino acids: CASSQGASTGELFF.